This T cell receptor (beta chain) was retrieved from a study of blood T cell repertoires in COVID-19 (dated by TCRdb to about 2020). The study in broad terms: Samples covering the acute and convalescent phases of COVID-19 were provided by collaborators in the United States, Italy and Spain. The prospective study material was composed of cDNA or gDNA derived from T cells, B-cell-depleted T cells, or PBMCs. The dataset comprised deeply sampled blood TCRbeta repertoires from subjects exposed to, actively infected with, or recovered from COVID-19. The repertoires were released in a freely available public database intended as a resource for research on the immune response to SARS-CoV-2. Samples came from the ongoing ImmuneRACE study (first 160 participants) plus 1,254 subjects from 6 global collaborators. The sample metadata nearly always contained a de-identified subject ID, COVID-19 status, age in years and sex. Where available, HLA class I and class II types were obtained from metadata supplied by the sample provider rather than from assay-based typing. Paper-wide results and their limitations: Clinical and demographic metadata were provided uncurated, with the amount varying by source and participant.

TCRbeta CDR3 regions were amplified from genomic DNA by means of the immunoSEQ Assay, a bias-controlled multiplex PCR. On the authors' methods: The number of nucleated cells in each sample was estimated from the amplification of reference gene primers within the assay. To quantify the absolute abundance of each unique TCRbeta CDR3 rearrangement, sequence reads were collapsed and filtered. For each sample, productive Simpson clonality was calculated as the square root of Simpson's diversity index over productive rearrangements. TCRdb took this table from immuneACCESS and kept in-frame rearrangements with V and J called. Such tables lack part of the clones; where checked against another copy, unresolved V genes explain under half of the gap, and the rest is unexplained. D and trimming come from the DNA, and the V and J calls and clone size come from that table. The sample contains under 200,000 clones, approximately 90% of them found a single time. The leading ten clones occupy 10% to 13% of the sample.

In Seattle, one collaborating source enrolled patients while the infection was active and tracked those patients longitudinally over the course of disease. Each collaborating institution followed its own protocols to collect whole blood in K2EDTA tubes. Collaborator samples were shipped for TCRbeta analysis as frozen whole blood, isolated PBMCs, or DNA extracted from either sample type. This clone occurred a few times. Its antigen target is currently unknown. No much larger clone exists at a distance of one base, and base qualities are not known. Sequences LNHNV (CDR1) and YYDKDF (CDR2) are obtained from the germline V gene (reference sequence). V and J lose 0 bases and 2 bases, and a span of 8 bases separates them. CDR3 length: 15 amino acids, cysteine to phenylalanine. Only the CDR3 portion is preserved as DNA: 45 bases, with reading frame beginning at the first base.

The TCR sequence derives from a woman between 65 and 79 years old with COVID-19, enrolled during active disease. Sequencing was done on a sample of peripheral blood. In this chain, TRBV15 is recombined with TRBJ2-1, with the D gene not clear enough to name. The nucleotide sequence reads TGTGCCACCAGCAGAGATTCAAGCCCCTACAATGAGCAGTTCTTC. This gives the protein CATSRDSSPYNEQFF.